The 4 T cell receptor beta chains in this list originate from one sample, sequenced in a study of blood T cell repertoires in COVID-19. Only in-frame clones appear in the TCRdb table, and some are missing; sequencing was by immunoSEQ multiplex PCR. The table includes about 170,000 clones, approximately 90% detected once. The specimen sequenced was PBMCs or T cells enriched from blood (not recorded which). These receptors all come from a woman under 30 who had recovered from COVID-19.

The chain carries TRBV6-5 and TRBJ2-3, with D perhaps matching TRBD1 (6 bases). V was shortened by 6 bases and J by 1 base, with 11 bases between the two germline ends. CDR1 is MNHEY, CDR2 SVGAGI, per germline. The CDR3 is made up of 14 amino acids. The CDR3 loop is CASRAYRGTDTQYF. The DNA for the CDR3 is TGTGCCAGCAGGGCATACAGGGGCACAGATACGCAGTATTTT.

The CDR3 DNA reads as TGTGCCAGCAGTCCCCCGGGAGCTGAAGCTTTCTTT. Translated, it gives CASSPPGAEAFF. This chain joins TRBV6-5 and TRBJ1-1; D remains unclear. V lost 5 bases to trimming and J lost 6 bases, with 10 bases between them. This CDR3 region has 12 residues. Germline loops: CDR1 MNHEY, CDR2 SVGAGI.

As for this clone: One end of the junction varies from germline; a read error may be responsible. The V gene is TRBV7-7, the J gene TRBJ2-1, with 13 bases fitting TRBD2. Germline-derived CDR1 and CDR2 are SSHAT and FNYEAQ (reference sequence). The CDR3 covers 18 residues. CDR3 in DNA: TGTGCTAGCAGCTCGGGACTAGCGGGATCTTATTCGGGCAATGAGCAGTTCTTC. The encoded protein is CASSSGLAGSYSGNEQFF.

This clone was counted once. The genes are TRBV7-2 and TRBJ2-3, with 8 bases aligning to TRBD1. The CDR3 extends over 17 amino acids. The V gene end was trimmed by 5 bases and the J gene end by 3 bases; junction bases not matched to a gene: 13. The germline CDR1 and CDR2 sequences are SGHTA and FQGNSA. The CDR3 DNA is TGTGCCAGCAGCGCTAGTGCGTGGGACAGGCTAACAGATACGCAGTATTTT. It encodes CASSASAWDRLTDTQYF.